The 22 T cell receptor beta chains below come from one sample, sequenced in a study of cytotoxic CD8 clonotypes in ibrutinib-treated CLL. Generated by immunoSEQ multiplex PCR, the TCRdb table keeps only in-frame clones and is missing some. This table holds roughly 110,000 clones, about 50% found once. Sample: PBMCs, taken after 24 months of ibrutinib treatment. Source of these receptors: a human donor with chronic lymphocytic leukemia.

This chain joins TRBV13 and TRBJ2-3; perhaps TRBD2 as D (6 bases). The germline V and J ends were trimmed by 5 bases and 1 base, with 22 bases remaining between them. CDR1 is PRHDT, CDR2 FYEKMQ, per germline (reference sequence). The CDR3 covers 18 residues. CDR3 coding DNA: TGTGCCAGCAGCCCCCCCCGCAGCGGGCTTATACGCACAGATACGCAGTATTTT. This encodes CASSPPRSGLIRTDTQYF.

The table lists this clone with a few counts. This chain links TRBV6-1 with TRBJ1-5, with TRBD1 matching over 8 bases. This CDR3 is 13 amino acids long. After removal of 8 bases from V and 4 bases from J, the junction contained 4 bases not matched to a gene. In germline, CDR1 is MNHNS, CDR2 SASEGT. CDR3 coding DNA: TGTGCCAGCGAGACAGGGGTAAATCAGCCCCAGCATTTT. Translation: CASETGVNQPQHF.

This sequence joins TRBV6-1 and TRBJ1-5; D gene unclear. Germline CDR1 is MNHNS and CDR2 is SASEGT. This CDR3 spans 15 amino acids. The V and J ends lost 1 base and 0 bases respectively, with 7 bases between them. CDR3 in DNA: TGTGCCAGCAGTGAAGGCAGTTTTAGCAATCAGCCCCAGCATTTT. Protein sequence: CASSEGSFSNQPQHF.

V and J are TRBV7-9 and TRBJ1-5; D might be TRBD1 (6 bases). The CDR3 runs 13 residues. Trimming took off 1 base at V and 9 bases at J, with 10 bases between the two ends. In germline, CDR1 is SEHNR, CDR2 FQNEAQ (reference sequence). Written as DNA, the CDR3 is TGTGCCAGCAGCTTAGATCGGGGGGCGCCCCAGCATTTT. Translated: CASSLDRGAPQHF.

Only a few counts were recorded for this clone. This chain uses TRBV20-1 with TRBJ1-2; D is unclear. CDR1 is DFQATT and CDR2 is SNEGSKA in the germline V gene (reference sequence). The V gene lost 5 bases and the J gene lost 6 bases, with 7 bases spanning the gap. The CDR3 loop spans 10 amino acids. CDR3 nucleotide sequence: TGCAGTGCTTATCACGATGGCTACACCTTC. Translation gives CSAYHDGYTF.

This sequence joins TRBV25-1 and TRBJ1-1; the D gene is possibly TRBD1 (6 bases). This CDR3 contains 13 residues. The V gene's germline CDR1 is MGHDK and CDR2 SYGVNS. V lost 5 bases and J lost 4, with 11 bases in between. CDR3 sequence: CASSTGKGTEAFF. The CDR3 coding sequence is TGTGCCAGCAGTACAGGGAAAGGCACTGAAGCTTTCTTT.

This clone was seen only a few times. This chain joins TRBV30 and TRBJ2-7; D remains unclear. CDR1 GTSNPN and CDR2 SVGIG come from the germline V gene (reference sequence). V shed 2 bases and J shed 2 bases, with 7 bases lying between them. This CDR3 region has 12 residues. DNA for the CDR3: TGTGCCTGGAGTAAATCAGCCTACGAGCAGTACTTC. Its protein product is CAWSKSAYEQYF.

The gene calls are TRBV9 and TRBJ2-5; D possibly corresponds to TRBD2 (7 bases). V dropped 1 base and J dropped 5 bases, with 12 bases sitting between them. Germline assignment: CDR1 SGDLS and CDR2 YYNGEE. The CDR3 is 14 residues long. The CDR3 coding sequence is TGTGCCAGCAGCGTAAGAGGGGGGGCGGAGACCCAGTACTTC. Its protein is CASSVRGGAETQYF.

This clone showed up just a few times. Other DNA sequences within the sample encode an identical CDR3. The chain couples TRBV9 to TRBJ1-2; possible D gene TRBD1, 5 bases. The CDR3 runs to 13 residues. V was trimmed by 2 bases and J by 6 bases, leaving 11 bases between them. The germline V gene has CDR1 SGDLS and CDR2 YYNGEE. The CDR3 reads CASSVPGRDGYTF. In DNA form, the CDR3 reads TGTGCCAGCAGCGTTCCTGGCAGGGATGGCTACACCTTC.

The sample holds a few counts of this clone. The chain couples TRBV5-1 to TRBJ1-6; 9 bases are a match to TRBD1. Germline CDR1 SGHRS, CDR2 YFSETQ. The CDR3 totals 14 residues. The J segment lost 10 bases and the V segment lost 4 bases, leaving 6 bases of the junction unmatched. The CDR3 DNA reads TGCGCCAGCAGCCCCGGGACAGGGACATCACCCCTCCACTTT. Residues: CASSPGTGTSPLHF.

The rearrangement uses TRBV30 and TRBJ2-3; D gene unclear. The CDR3 loop spans 11 amino acids. Germline V gives CDR1 GTSNPN, CDR2 SVGIG (reference sequence). V lost 0 bases to trimming and J lost 4 bases, with 2 bases between them. The CDR3 sequence: CAWSVPDTQYF. CDR3 nucleotides: TGTGCCTGGAGTGTACCAGATACGCAGTATTTT.

The chain links TRBV10-3 to TRBJ2-5; TRBD2 aligns across 7 bases. J lost 4 bases, V lost 8 bases, and 1 base had no gene match. The CDR3 covers 11 residues. The germline gives CDR1 ENHRY, CDR2 SYGVKD. The CDR3 region has the DNA TGTGCCATCGGGGAGGGAGAGACCCAGTACTTC. Its translation is CAIGEGETQYF.

The sample holds a few counts of this clone. The V gene is TRBV19, the J gene TRBJ1-5; a possible D gene is TRBD1 (5 bases). Germline V gene sequence: CDR1 LNHDA, CDR2 SQIVND (reference sequence). V was cut by 7 bases and J by 0 bases, with 16 bases left in between. This CDR3 comprises 16 residues. This chain's CDR3 is CASKGAQPYSNQPQHF. CDR3 nucleotides: TGTGCCAGTAAAGGGGCACAGCCCTATAGCAATCAGCCCCAGCATTTT.

The gene calls are TRBV4-2 and TRBJ1-1; tentative D call: TRBD1 (6 bases). CDR1 is LGHNA and CDR2 is YNFKEQ in the germline V gene. V shed 3 bases and J shed 2 bases, with 10 bases lying between them. The CDR3 is 14 residues long. The CDR3 nucleotides are TGTGCCAGCAGCCAGGCAGGGGCCAACACTGAAGCTTTCTTT. This translates into CASSQAGANTEAFF.

In this sample, this clone turned up a few times. The chain couples TRBV2 to TRBJ1-2; maybe TRBD1 (6 bases). CDR1 and CDR2 from the germline V gene are SNHLY and FYNNEI. The CDR3 runs to 15 residues. Trimming shortened V by 5 bases and J by 6 bases, and 19 bases separated the two germline ends. For the CDR3, the DNA is TGTGCCAGCAGTTCCTCGGGGGCAGGTGGGGATGGCTACACCTTC. Its protein product is CASSSSGAGGDGYTF.

The table lists this clone with a few counts. This sequence joins TRBV9 and TRBJ1-6; D not certain. The CDR3 length is 13 residues. V shed 0 bases and J shed 7 bases, with 5 bases lying between them. Germline V CDR1 and CDR2: SGDLS, YYNGEE. CDR3 sequence reads: CASSVALNSPLHF. Written as DNA, the CDR3 is TGTGCCAGCAGCGTAGCTCTGAATTCACCCCTCCACTTT. The complete variable domain, with remaining parts taken from reference TRBV9 and TRBJ1-6, reads DSGVTQTPKHLITATGQRVTLRCSPRSGDLSVYWYQQSLDQGLQFLIQYYNGEERAKGNILERFSAQQFPDLHSELNLSSLELGDSALYFCASSVALNSPLHFGNGTRLTVT.

The chain combines TRBV2 with TRBJ1-4, with 9 positions matching TRBD1. Trimming at V came to 5 bases and at J to 7 bases, leaving 11 bases not matched to a gene. Germline CDR1 and CDR2: SNHLY and FYNNEI. The CDR3 runs 16 residues. Here the CDR3 reads CASSNPGQGFGEKLFF. Here the CDR3 DNA reads TGTGCCAGCAGTAATCCGGGACAGGGCTTTGGTGAAAAACTGTTTTTT.

The V and J genes are TRBV18 and TRBJ1-2; 11 positions match TRBD1. V lost 6 bases to trimming and J lost 4 bases; unmatched junction nucleotides: 10. The length of the CDR3 is 16 residues. Germline values: CDR1 KGHSH, CDR2 LQKENI. The CDR3 loop reads CASSPDRGRAGYGYTF. CDR3 in DNA: TGTGCCAGCTCCCCGGACAGGGGGCGCGCAGGCTATGGCTACACCTTC.

V usage is TRBV21-1 and J usage is TRBJ2-7; the table assigns TRBD2, which was not confirmed against the DNA. TRBV21-1 is an annotated pseudogene. CDR3 length: 10 amino acids. CDR3 DNA: TGTGCCAGCAGCGAGGCGGAGCAGTACTTC. This sequence encodes CASSEAEQYF.

The rearrangement links TRBV5-1 to TRBJ2-2; 7 nucleotides agree with TRBD1. The CDR3 extends over 15 amino acids. CDR1 and CDR2 (germline): SGHRS, YFSETQ. The V gene end was trimmed by 2 bases and the J gene end by 3 bases; junction bases not matched to a gene: 4. CDR3 sequence: CASSLQGKDTGELFF. The CDR3 DNA reads as TGCGCCAGCAGCTTACAGGGGAAGGACACCGGGGAGCTGTTTTTT.

The chain uses TRBV5-1 and TRBJ2-3; 10 nucleotides match TRBD2. The V segment lost 3 bases and the J segment 1 base; nucleotides outside the gene matches: 8. The CDR3 covers 17 residues. Germline CDR1 and CDR2: SGHRS and YFSETQ. The CDR3, as DNA: TGCGCCAGCAGCTCCGGAGCGGGGGGGCCACGCACAGATACGCAGTATTTT. It yields the protein CASSSGAGGPRTDTQYF.

V usage is TRBV14 and J usage is TRBJ1-4; TRBD1 aligns across 9 bases. Germline V gives CDR1 SGHDN, CDR2 FVKESK. Trimming removed 4 bases from V and 8 bases from J; junction bases left unmatched: 5. The CDR3 sequence is 14 residues long. The CDR3 DNA reads as TGTGCCAGCAGCCCGGGACAGGGACGAGAAAAACTGTTTTTT. Residues: CASSPGQGREKLFF.